A selection of T cell receptor beta chains follows, all from one sample in a study of T cells in Graves' hyperthyroidism and ophthalmopathy. TCRdb reprocessed the multiplex PCR reads via MiXCR and lists one record per CDR3 protein. The table lists 300,000 or so distinct CDR3 sequences, roughly 17% of them singletons. Material: blood. Receptor source: a man under 40 with Graves' hyperthyroidism. Each CDR3 is given with its conserved first and last residue. Each record gives: V gene, clone size, J gene, D gene, CDR3 protein, CDR3 DNA. The D gene is left open where the match is weak. Only part of the rows carry a size: once, few, many, or a class if the clone is expanded.

v_gene: TRBV27
abundance: many
j_gene: TRBJ2-7
d_gene: -
CDR3aa: CASSSDATVEQYF
CDR3nt: TGTGCCAGCAGTTCCGACGCTACAGTCGAGCAGTACTTC

v_gene: TRBV10-3
abundance: -
j_gene: TRBJ1-5
d_gene: -
CDR3aa: CAISESYQPQHF
CDR3nt: TGTGCCATCAGTGAGTCCTATCAGCCCCAGCATTTT

v_gene: TRBV12-5
abundance: -
j_gene: TRBJ2-1
d_gene: TRBD2
CDR3aa: CAGGSQAGGPDNEQFF
CDR3nt: TGTGCTGGTGGTTCTCAAGCGGGAGGGCCGGACAATGAGCAGTTCTTC

v_gene: TRBV5-6
abundance: few
j_gene: TRBJ2-3
d_gene: -
CDR3aa: CASSLALLGAETQYF
CDR3nt: TGTGCCAGCAGCTTGGCCTTGCTAGGCGCAGAGACGCAGTATTTT

v_gene: TRBV13
abundance: -
j_gene: TRBJ2-2
d_gene: -
CDR3aa: CASSLGPANTGELFF
CDR3nt: TGTGCCAGCAGCTTAGGTCCCGCGAACACCGGGGAGCTGTTTTTT

v_gene: TRBV6-1
abundance: -
j_gene: TRBJ2-1
d_gene: -
CDR3aa: CASYGCGNCGYNEQFF
CDR3nt: TGTGCCAGCTATGGTTGCGGGAACTGTGGCTACAATGAGCAGTTCTTC

v_gene: TRBV7-9
abundance: many
j_gene: TRBJ1-1
d_gene: -
CDR3aa: CASSPPGQQDTEAFF
CDR3nt: TGTGCCAGCAGCCCCCCCGGACAGCAAGACACTGAAGCTTTCTTT

v_gene: TRBV2
abundance: many
j_gene: TRBJ2-3
d_gene: -
CDR3aa: CASRGQGDTQYF
CDR3nt: TGTGCCAGCAGAGGGCAAGGAGATACGCAGTATTTT

v_gene: TRBV9
abundance: few
j_gene: TRBJ2-5
d_gene: -
CDR3aa: CASSLGTRSYETQYF
CDR3nt: TGTGCCAGCAGCCTCGGGACCCGGAGTTACGAGACCCAGTACTTC

v_gene: TRBV18
abundance: many
j_gene: TRBJ1-1
d_gene: -
CDR3aa: CASSPQRGGAFF
CDR3nt: TGTGCCAGCTCACCCCAGCGGGGGGGAGCTTTCTTT

v_gene: TRBV11-3
abundance: many
j_gene: TRBJ2-7
d_gene: -
CDR3aa: CASSSTPRSTTDEQYF
CDR3nt: TGTGCCAGCAGTTCCACCCCACGTTCGACAACAGACGAGCAGTACTTC

v_gene: TRBV30
abundance: many
j_gene: TRBJ2-1
d_gene: TRBD2
CDR3aa: CAWSGGTSRAWDEQFF
CDR3nt: TGTGCCTGGAGTGGGGGGACTAGTCGAGCCTGGGATGAGCAGTTCTTC

v_gene: TRBV29-1
abundance: few
j_gene: TRBJ2-3
d_gene: TRBD1
CDR3aa: CSVEDGQGRYTDTQYF
CDR3nt: TGCAGCGTTGAAGATGGACAGGGGAGGTACACAGATACGCAGTATTTT

v_gene: TRBV6-2/TRBV6-3
abundance: many
j_gene: TRBJ2-5
d_gene: -
CDR3aa: CASCGKRTQETQYF
CDR3nt: TGTGCCAGCTGCGGGAAGCGCACCCAAGAGACCCAGTACTTC

v_gene: TRBV6-1
abundance: few
j_gene: TRBJ1-5
d_gene: -
CDR3aa: CASRTTAGAPPQHF
CDR3nt: TGTGCCAGCAGGACGACGGCGGGGGCCCCGCCCCAGCATTTT

v_gene: TRBV18
abundance: many
j_gene: TRBJ1-4
d_gene: -
CDR3aa: CASSPRTDGATNEKLFF
CDR3nt: TGTGCCAGCTCTCCACGAACCGACGGCGCAACTAATGAAAAACTGTTTTTT

v_gene: TRBV24-1
abundance: few
j_gene: TRBJ2-1
d_gene: TRBD2
CDR3aa: CATSAARGGLVDNEQFF
CDR3nt: TGTGCCACCAGTGCTGCCCGGGGGGGACTCGTCGACAATGAGCAGTTCTTC

v_gene: TRBV7-2
abundance: few
j_gene: TRBJ1-2
d_gene: -
CDR3aa: CASSSGVGHGYTF
CDR3nt: TGTGCCAGCAGCTCGGGGGTGGGGCATGGCTACACCTTC

v_gene: TRBV20-1
abundance: -
j_gene: TRBJ2-1
d_gene: -
CDR3aa: CSARVAETPYNEQFF
CDR3nt: TGCAGTGCTAGAGTAGCCGAGACACCCTACAATGAGCAGTTCTTC

v_gene: TRBV6-1
abundance: medium-sized
j_gene: TRBJ1-1
d_gene: -
CDR3aa: CASSPGPEAFF
CDR3nt: TGTGCCAGCAGCCCCGGGCCCGAAGCTTTCTTT

v_gene: TRBV29-1
abundance: few
j_gene: TRBJ1-1
d_gene: -
CDR3aa: CSVPGLPPYTEAFF
CDR3nt: TGCAGCGTCCCGGGACTCCCACCCTACACTGAAGCTTTCTTT

v_gene: TRBV14
abundance: few
j_gene: TRBJ1-2
d_gene: -
CDR3aa: CASSQVQAYGYTF
CDR3nt: TGTGCCAGCAGCCAAGTACAGGCCTATGGCTACACCTTC

v_gene: TRBV3-1
abundance: many
j_gene: TRBJ1-5
d_gene: -
CDR3aa: CASSQEAGNQPQHF
CDR3nt: TGTGCCAGCAGCCAAGAGGCGGGGAATCAGCCCCAGCATTTT

v_gene: TRBV10-3
abundance: many
j_gene: TRBJ2-2
d_gene: -
CDR3aa: CAISAGSGGELFF
CDR3nt: TGTGCCATCAGTGCAGGGTCCGGCGGGGAGCTGTTTTTT

v_gene: TRBV11-2
abundance: many
j_gene: TRBJ2-3
d_gene: -
CDR3aa: CASSLDGGGIHPQYF
CDR3nt: TGTGCCAGCAGCTTAGATGGGGGCGGGATCCACCCGCAGTATTTT

v_gene: TRBV29-1
abundance: few
j_gene: TRBJ2-7
d_gene: TRBD1
CDR3aa: CSVEQQGASYEQYF
CDR3nt: TGCAGCGTTGAACAACAGGGGGCTTCCTACGAGCAGTACTTC

v_gene: TRBV19
abundance: -
j_gene: TRBJ2-1
d_gene: TRBD2
CDR3aa: CASSSSAGVGHNEQFF
CDR3nt: TGTGCCAGTAGTTCCTCAGCGGGAGTTGGGCACAATGAGCAGTTCTTC

v_gene: TRBV6-2/TRBV6-3
abundance: -
j_gene: TRBJ1-3
d_gene: -
CDR3aa: CASIEGISSGNTIYF
CDR3nt: TGTGCCAGCATAGAGGGGATTTCCTCTGGAAACACCATATATTTT

v_gene: TRBV2
abundance: many
j_gene: TRBJ2-3
d_gene: -
CDR3aa: CASMKGDTQYF
CDR3nt: TGTGCCAGCATGAAGGGGGATACGCAGTATTTT

v_gene: TRBV12-3/TRBV12-4
abundance: many
j_gene: TRBJ2-1
d_gene: -
CDR3aa: CASRDSLHNEQFF
CDR3nt: TGTGCCAGCAGGGACAGTCTTCACAATGAGCAGTTCTTC

v_gene: TRBV6-5
abundance: many
j_gene: TRBJ1-2
d_gene: -
CDR3aa: CASSYSDNYGYTF
CDR3nt: TGTGCCAGCAGTTACTCGGATAACTATGGCTACACCTTC

v_gene: TRBV19
abundance: -
j_gene: TRBJ2-7
d_gene: -
CDR3aa: CASSIGVQGGYEQYF
CDR3nt: TGTGCCAGTAGTATAGGAGTTCAGGGCGGCTACGAGCAGTACTTC

v_gene: TRBV11-2
abundance: many
j_gene: TRBJ2-2
d_gene: -
CDR3aa: CASSGLTNTGELFF
CDR3nt: TGTGCCAGCAGCGGACTAACGAACACCGGGGAGCTGTTTTTT

v_gene: TRBV9
abundance: -
j_gene: TRBJ2-1
d_gene: -
CDR3aa: CASSALSWEQFF
CDR3nt: TGTGCCAGCAGCGCCCTATCATGGGAGCAGTTCTTC

v_gene: TRBV12-3/TRBV12-4
abundance: many
j_gene: TRBJ2-7
d_gene: TRBD2
CDR3aa: CASSLGLAGHYEQYF
CDR3nt: TGTGCCAGCAGTTTGGGGCTAGCGGGACACTACGAGCAGTACTTC

v_gene: TRBV28
abundance: many
j_gene: TRBJ2-5
d_gene: -
CDR3aa: CASSLGATIGETQYF
CDR3nt: TGTGCCAGCAGTTTAGGAGCTACGATCGGGGAGACCCAGTACTTC

v_gene: TRBV18
abundance: -
j_gene: TRBJ2-7
d_gene: -
CDR3aa: CASSPGIEYEQYF
CDR3nt: TGTGCCAGCTCACCGGGGATAGAGTACGAGCAGTACTTC

v_gene: TRBV20-1
abundance: many
j_gene: TRBJ2-3
d_gene: TRBD1
CDR3aa: CSVRTGGDWGAQYF
CDR3nt: TGCAGTGTTAGGACAGGGGGCGACTGGGGTGCGCAGTATTTT

v_gene: TRBV24-1
abundance: -
j_gene: TRBJ2-7
d_gene: -
CDR3aa: CATSGGGDGTYEQYF
CDR3nt: TGTGCCACCAGTGGTGGCGGGGACGGTACCTACGAGCAGTACTTC

v_gene: TRBV5-6
abundance: -
j_gene: TRBJ2-6
d_gene: TRBD1
CDR3aa: CASSFMAATGPTGANVLTF
CDR3nt: TGTGCCAGCAGCTTTATGGCCGCGACAGGGCCGACTGGGGCCAACGTCCTGACTTTC

v_gene: TRBV9
abundance: few
j_gene: TRBJ2-7
d_gene: TRBD1
CDR3aa: CASSVGGGTREQYF
CDR3nt: TGTGCCAGCAGCGTAGGAGGGGGCACCCGCGAGCAGTACTTC

v_gene: TRBV20-1
abundance: -
j_gene: TRBJ1-5
d_gene: -
CDR3aa: CSATGGGSNQPQHF
CDR3nt: TGCAGTGCAACGGGAGGGGGGAGCAATCAGCCCCAGCATTTT

v_gene: TRBV30
abundance: few
j_gene: TRBJ2-2
d_gene: -
CDR3aa: CAWSVQGTGELFF
CDR3nt: TGTGCCTGGAGTGTACAGGGCACCGGGGAGCTGTTTTTT

v_gene: TRBV28
abundance: -
j_gene: TRBJ2-3
d_gene: -
CDR3aa: CASYDAGTDTQYF
CDR3nt: TGTGCCAGCTATGATGCGGGTACAGATACGCAGTATTTT

v_gene: TRBV10-1
abundance: many
j_gene: TRBJ2-2
d_gene: -
CDR3aa: CASHDGNTGELFF
CDR3nt: TGCGCCAGCCATGACGGGAACACCGGGGAGCTGTTTTTT

v_gene: TRBV7-9
abundance: -
j_gene: TRBJ2-5
d_gene: -
CDR3aa: CASTRVEAQTQETQYF
CDR3nt: TGTGCCAGCACCCGGGTTGAGGCCCAAACCCAAGAGACCCAGTACTTC

v_gene: TRBV27
abundance: -
j_gene: TRBJ2-7
d_gene: -
CDR3aa: CASSPTPTDYEQYF
CDR3nt: TGTGCCAGCAGTCCCACCCCGACAGATTACGAGCAGTACTTC

v_gene: TRBV27
abundance: many
j_gene: TRBJ2-1
d_gene: TRBD2
CDR3aa: CASSLSSSGLAGVNEQFF
CDR3nt: TGTGCCAGCAGTTTATCGAGCTCGGGACTAGCGGGAGTCAATGAGCAGTTCTTC

v_gene: TRBV4-2
abundance: few
j_gene: TRBJ2-2
d_gene: -
CDR3aa: CASSRSTNTGELFF
CDR3nt: TGTGCCAGCAGCCGTTCGACGAACACCGGGGAGCTGTTTTTT

v_gene: TRBV9
abundance: few
j_gene: TRBJ1-1
d_gene: -
CDR3aa: CASRSTEGRAGGSTTEFEAFF
CDR3nt: TGTGCCAGCAGGAGCACGGAGGGCAGGGCCGGGGGTTCGACCACTGAGTTTGAAGCTTTCTTT

v_gene: TRBV11-2
abundance: many
j_gene: TRBJ2-3
d_gene: TRBD2
CDR3aa: CASRRLAGSTLQYF
CDR3nt: TGTGCCAGCAGGCGACTAGCGGGCTCCACGCTGCAGTATTTT

v_gene: TRBV20-1
abundance: -
j_gene: TRBJ2-3
d_gene: -
CDR3aa: CSASLHTDTQYF
CDR3nt: TGCAGTGCTAGCCTACACACAGATACGCAGTATTTT

v_gene: TRBV18
abundance: many
j_gene: TRBJ2-7
d_gene: TRBD1
CDR3aa: CASSLTRDSYEQYF
CDR3nt: TGTGCCAGCTCACTTACAAGGGACAGCTACGAGCAGTACTTC

v_gene: TRBV6-2/TRBV6-3
abundance: -
j_gene: TRBJ1-3
d_gene: -
CDR3aa: CASSKGRDTIHF
CDR3nt: TGTGCCAGCAGCAAAGGGCGAGACACCATACATTTT